The clone carrying this T cell receptor (beta chain) came up many times. V was trimmed by 3 bases and J by 6 bases, leaving 11 bases between them. The CDR3 is 14 residues long. In the original workflow: Construction of a distant-metastasis classifier for papillary thyroid cancer relied on CDR3 differences across clinicopathological groups. Through MiXCR, TCRdb re-clonotyped the PCR reads. The authors' filters were not applied to this entry. The sample holds under 40,000 clones, about 15% seen once. The data originate from a study of metastatic and nonmetastatic thyroid tumors. As for the study in general: A comparison of repertoires was made across blood and tumor or nodule tissue from malignant and benign thyroid patients.

Not a single patient had been given any form of treatment at any point before undergoing thyroid surgery. The sequencing input was blood. The chain couples TRBV12-3 or TRBV12-4 to TRBJ1-4; possibly TRBD1 for D (5 bases). This clonotype was sampled from a female donor with papillary thyroid cancer or a benign thyroid nodule (not recorded which). Some clones in this sample may be carry-over from other donors' samples. Here the CDR3 reads CASSFRVGDEKLFF. CDR3 coding DNA: TGTGCCAGCAGTTTTAGGGTAGGGGATGAAAAACTGTTTTTT.